What follows are 26 T cell receptor beta chains derived from one specimen sequenced in a study of blood T cell repertoires in COVID-19. The protocol was immunoSEQ multiplex PCR, while the TCRdb copy is restricted to in-frame clones and leaves out a portion. This sample has about 260,000 clones, with more than 85% found just once. Sequenced input: peripheral blood. The receptors come from a person under 30 with COVID-19, enrolled during active disease.

The chain carries TRBV29-1 and TRBJ2-2, with 10 bases identical to TRBD2. Germline V CDR1 and CDR2: SQVTM, ANQGSEA. Trimming removed 5 bases from V and 6 bases from J; junction bases left unmatched: 9. The CDR3 loop spans 15 amino acids. The CDR3 protein is CSVKGAGGRSGELFF. DNA of the CDR3: TGCAGCGTTAAAGGAGCGGGAGGGCGGTCCGGGGAGCTGTTTTTT.

This chain joins TRBV19 and TRBJ2-7, with 9 nucleotides matching TRBD1. The germline V gene encodes CDR1 LNHDA and CDR2 SQIVND (reference sequence). Germline trimming cut 5 bases from V and 1 base from J; bases unmatched to any gene: 6. The CDR3 extends over 15 amino acids. The CDR3 sequence: CASSVGTGYSYEQYF. CDR3 nucleotides: TGTGCCAGTAGTGTCGGGACAGGGTATTCCTACGAGCAGTACTTC.

The chain recombines TRBV15 with TRBJ1-1, with unresolved D. CDR3 length: 15 residues. The germline V and J ends were trimmed by 0 bases and 4 bases, with 12 bases remaining between them. The germline V gene encodes CDR1 LNHNV and CDR2 YYDKDF (reference sequence). CDR3 bases: TGTGCCACCAGCAGAGATAGGGCCGCGGGCACTGAAGCTTTCTTT. It translates to CATSRDRAAGTEAFF.

Regarding this clone: A junction boundary mismatches the germline segment, possibly from a read error. This rearrangement joins TRBV9 to TRBJ2-1; 8 bases map to TRBD2. The V gene's germline CDR1 is SGDLS and CDR2 YYNGEE. The CDR3 runs 16 residues. CDR3 region: CASSVLAGGAYTEQFF. DNA of the CDR3: TGTGCCAGCAGCGTACTCGCGGGAGGCGCCTACACTGAGCAGTTCTTC.

The chain is built from TRBV9 and TRBJ1-2; D might be TRBD1 (5 bases). Germline V gene lookup returns CDR1 SGDLS and CDR2 YYNGEE. The CDR3 length is 14 residues. V was trimmed by 7 bases and J by 8 bases, leaving 21 bases between them. CDR3 sequence: CASRRAGVGEGYTF. In DNA form, the CDR3 reads TGTGCCAGCCGCCGGGCGGGGGTAGGGGAGGGCTACACCTTC.

The chain has TRBV6-6 and TRBJ1-4; 9 bases align to TRBD1. Looked up from germline, CDR1 is MNHNY and CDR2 is SVGAGI (reference sequence). This CDR3 has 17 residues. V shed 6 bases, J shed 10 bases, and the junction held 18 bases outside the gene matches. CDR3 nucleotide sequence: TGTGCCAGCAGCCGACTTGGGACAGGGAGCACCGATCGAAAACTGTTTTTT. It is translated as CASSRLGTGSTDRKLFF.

The chain uses TRBV7-8 and TRBJ2-7; 7 nucleotides agree with TRBD2. Trimming removed 5 bases from V and 2 bases from J; junction bases left unmatched: 9. Germline V gene lookup returns CDR1 SGHVS and CDR2 FQNEAQ. CDR3 length: 15 residues. The DNA of the CDR3 is TGTGCCAGCAGCCCGGGGGGTGCCGGACCCTACGAGCAGTACTTC. Translating gives CASSPGGAGPYEQYF.

The chain employs TRBV4-1 and TRBJ2-7; 10 nucleotides agree with TRBD1. The CDR3 length is 16 residues. V lost 0 bases, J lost 2 bases, and 4 bases stayed unmatched. Germline V gene sequence: CDR1 MGHRA, CDR2 YSYEKL. The CDR3 DNA sequence: TGCGCCAGCAGCCAAGATATAGGGACAGGGGCCTACGAGCAGTACTTC. Amino acids: CASSQDIGTGAYEQYF.

The chain carries TRBV4-2 and TRBJ1-2, with D possibly being TRBD1 (6 bases). Looked up from germline, CDR1 is LGHNA and CDR2 is YNFKEQ. Trimming shortened V by 1 base and J by 3 bases, and 12 bases separated the two germline ends. The CDR3 is 15 residues long. The CDR3 DNA is TGTGCCAGCAGCCAAGTCCGACAGGACTACTATGGCTACACCTTC. It translates to CASSQVRQDYYGYTF.

The chain joins TRBV5-1 to TRBJ2-3; 7 nucleotides line up with TRBD2. The CDR3 totals 16 residues. After removal of 4 bases from V and 2 bases from J, the junction contained 10 bases not matched to a gene. Germline CDR1 is SGHRS and CDR2 is YFSETQ. The CDR3 region has the DNA TGCGCCAGCAGCCCAAATCTAGCGGAGAACACAGATACGCAGTATTTT. It translates to CASSPNLAENTDTQYF.

The CDR3 region has the DNA TGCGCCAGCAGTCAATCAACATCAGCTGAAGCTTTCTTT. Its protein is CASSQSTSAEAFF. The chain employs TRBV23-1 and TRBJ1-1; no definite D call. TRBV23-1 is designated an ORF whose function remains uncertain. The CDR3 has 13 residues. The ends were cut back, 0 bases at V and 6 bases at J, with 8 bases in the middle.

This chain connects TRBV19 to TRBJ1-2, with 10 nucleotides matching TRBD1. Looked up from germline, CDR1 is LNHDA and CDR2 is SQIVND (reference sequence). Trimming cost V 5 bases and J 7 bases; bases outside gene matches: 10. The length of the CDR3 is 15 residues. CDR3 DNA: TGTGCCAGTAGTCCGGGACAGGGGCTGGTTGGTGGCTACACCTTC. Translated: CASSPGQGLVGGYTF.

The chain joins TRBV29-1 to TRBJ2-1; the match to TRBD2 covers 9 bases. The V gene end was trimmed by 5 bases and the J gene end by 6 bases; junction bases not matched to a gene: 14. CDR3 length: 16 amino acids. Germline-derived CDR1 and CDR2 are SQVTM and ANQGSEA. The CDR3 loop reads CSVHGVSGSGGNEQFF. CDR3 coding DNA: TGCAGCGTTCATGGGGTTAGCGGGAGTGGCGGCAATGAGCAGTTCTTC.

The CDR3 spells CASSPNGWGGTDTQYF. CDR3 nucleotide sequence: TGTGCCAGCAGCCCCAACGGCTGGGGGGGCACAGATACGCAGTATTTT. The chain has TRBV4-2 and TRBJ2-3; the D gene is possibly TRBD2 (6 bases). V was shortened by 4 bases and J by 1 base, with 15 bases between the two germline ends. Per germline, CDR1 LGHNA and CDR2 YNFKEQ. CDR3 length: 16 residues.

This clone was detected once. The chain couples TRBV28 to TRBJ1-4; 10 bases fit TRBD1. Losses at the gene ends were 6 bases for V and 3 bases for J; bases not matched to a gene: 4. The germline CDR1 and CDR2 sequences are MDHEN and SYDVKM. This CDR3 contains 15 residues. The CDR3 reads CASSLGQGANEKLFF. The DNA of the CDR3 is TGTGCCAGCAGCCTAGGACAGGGGGCTAATGAAAAACTGTTTTTT. Supplemented by reference TRBV28 and TRBJ1-4, the full variable domain reads DVKVTQSSRYLVKRTGEKVFLECVQDMDHENMFWYRQDPGLGLRLIYFSYDVKMKEKGDIPEGYSVSREKKERFSLILESASTNQTSMYLCASSLGQGANEKLFFGSGTQLSVL.

The genes are TRBV27 and TRBJ2-2; tentatively, D is TRBD1 (5 bases). The CDR3 extends over 15 amino acids. The V end lost 3 bases, the J end lost 5 bases, and 13 bases lay between the germline ends. Germline values: CDR1 MNHEY, CDR2 SMNVEV (reference sequence). CDR3 bases: TGTGCCAGCAGTTTCTCGCAGGGCGGAACCGGGGAGCTGTTTTTT. Protein product: CASSFSQGGTGELFF.

V and J are TRBV20-1 and TRBJ2-2; D is perhaps TRBD2 (5 bases). Trimming shortened V by 3 bases and J by 0 bases, and 8 bases separated the two germline ends. CDR3 size: 14 residues. The germline V gene encodes CDR1 DFQATT and CDR2 SNEGSKA (reference sequence). The CDR3 DNA sequence: TGCAGTGCTAGTTCGGAGGCGAACACCGGGGAGCTGTTTTTT. This translates into CSASSEANTGELFF.

The chain joins TRBV27 to TRBJ2-3, with D possibly matching TRBD1 (5 bases). Germline CDR1 is MNHEY and CDR2 is SMNVEV (reference sequence). This CDR3 spans 15 amino acids. Trimming removed 3 bases from V and 2 bases from J, with 12 bases in between. CDR3 in DNA: TGTGCCAGCAGTTTGCTACTGACAGCCACAGATACGCAGTATTTT. This sequence encodes CASSLLLTATDTQYF.

This clone was observed once. Within the sample, other DNA sequences also encode this same CDR3. The J gene is TRBJ1-5, the V gene TRBV19; 8 bases are a match to TRBD1. V was clipped by 3 bases and J by 2 bases; unmatched bases: 0. CDR3 size: 14 residues. Germline assignment: CDR1 LNHDA and CDR2 SQIVND (reference sequence). This CDR3 is CASSMGQGNQPQHF. In DNA, the CDR3 is TGTGCCAGTAGTATGGGACAGGGCAATCAGCCCCAGCATTTT.

The chain uses TRBV30 and TRBJ1-1, with TRBD1 matching 9 bases. CDR1 and CDR2 from the germline V gene are GTSNPN and SVGIG (reference sequence). This CDR3 has 14 residues. V trimming: 4 bases; J trimming: 5 bases; junction bases outside the gene matches: 8. The CDR3 here is CAWTPGQGLTEAFF. CDR3 coding DNA: TGTGCCTGGACTCCGGGACAGGGATTAACTGAAGCTTTCTTT.

The chain recombines TRBV19 with TRBJ2-3; TRBD2 aligns across 11 bases. Germline CDR1 is LNHDA and CDR2 is SQIVND (reference sequence). The trim removed 5 bases at V and 2 bases at J, leaving 6 bases unmatched. The CDR3 covers 16 residues. The CDR3 DNA follows: TGTGCCAGTAGTTCCTCGACTAGCGGGAACACAGATACGCAGTATTTT. This sequence encodes CASSSSTSGNTDTQYF.

This clone was observed many times. This sample also contains other DNA sequences that code for the same CDR3. The rearrangement joins TRBV6-6 to TRBJ1-5; no clear D. The V end was cut by 2 bases, the J end by 2 bases, with 7 bases between. The CDR3 covers 14 residues. CDR1 MNHNY and CDR2 SVGAGI come from the germline V gene (reference sequence). CDR3 region: CASSYPEGNQPQHF. As DNA, the CDR3 is TGTGCCAGCAGTTACCCCGAGGGCAATCAGCCCCAGCATTTT.

CDR3 in amino acids: CASSQDVNSERGEQYF. CDR3 nucleotide sequence: TGCGCCAGCAGCCAAGATGTTAACTCGGAAAGGGGGGAGCAGTACTTC. The chain is built from TRBV4-3 and TRBJ2-7, with D perhaps matching TRBD1 (6 bases). The length of the CDR3 is 16 residues. The V gene's germline CDR1 is LGHNA and CDR2 YSLEER. The V gene lost 0 bases and the J gene lost 7 bases, with 19 bases spanning the gap.

The chain recombines TRBV9 with TRBJ2-6; D remains ambiguous. CDR3 size: 15 residues. Per the germline V gene, CDR1 is SGDLS and CDR2 is YYNGEE. Trimming removed 0 bases at V and 3 bases at J, with 7 bases between. The CDR3 bases are TGTGCCAGCAGCGTAGGCGTCGGTGGGGCCAACGTCCTGACTTTC. It yields the protein CASSVGVGGANVLTF.

This sequence joins TRBV15 and TRBJ2-7; possible D gene TRBD2, 6 bases. The germline gives CDR1 LNHNV, CDR2 YYDKDF (reference sequence). This CDR3 spans 15 amino acids. V lost 1 base, J lost 3 bases, and 13 bases lay in between. CDR3 DNA sequence: TGTGCCACCAGCAGAGTAGACGGGACTGACTACGAGCAGTACTTC. It translates to CATSRVDGTDYEQYF.

This sequence joins TRBV4-1 and TRBJ2-7; 9 bases are shared with TRBD1. V lost 4 bases, J lost 1 base, and 5 bases stayed unmatched. The CDR3 has 15 residues. Germline V gene sequence: CDR1 MGHRA, CDR2 YSYEKL. The CDR3 sequence is CASSRVQGASYEQYF. The CDR3, as DNA: TGCGCCAGCAGCCGGGTACAGGGGGCTTCCTACGAGCAGTACTTC.